This TCR beta chain was observed in a study of OX40 agonist ivuxolimab in advanced cancers. Study context: The treatment was a fully human IgG2 OX40 agonist, ivuxolimab.

Repertoires were generated with immunoSEQ multiplex PCR, while TCRdb's copy carries only in-frame clones and drops some. The table has about 55,000 clones, approximately 84% seen once; the top ten hold roughly an eighth. CDR1 is MNHEY and CDR2 is SMNVEV in the germline V gene (reference sequence). V was clipped by 6 bases and J by 4 bases, with 6 bases between them. This CDR3 contains 11 residues. This receptor was taken from an adult with an advanced solid tumor such as melanoma, head and neck, liver or kidney cancer. The rearrangement joins TRBV27 to TRBJ1-2; no clear D gene. The starting material was CD4+ or CD8+ T cells sorted from blood, obtained in a trial of the OX40 agonist ivuxolimab. This CDR3 is CASRITYGYTF. DNA for the CDR3: TGTGCCAGCAGGATTACCTATGGCTACACCTTC.